This TCR beta chain came from a study of CD8+ T cells in alopecia areata (dated by TCRdb to the late 2010s). Background on the whole study: High-throughput TCRbeta sequencing was used to examine T cell clonal expansion in alopecia areata in both the C3H/HeJ mouse model and human patients. RNA was obtained with the PAXgene miRNA kit for fixed scalp, the miRNeasy kit for PBMCs, and the RNeasy kit for mouse skin. TCRbeta CDR3 regions were amplified by immunoSEQ multiplex PCR with 35 Vbeta forward and 13 Jbeta reverse primers. On the human side, TCRbeta sequencing was run on scalp tissue and on sorted CD4+ and CD8+ peripheral blood T cells from healthy controls and from alopecia areata patients with either patchy or totalis/universalis disease. Clonality in the scalp was compared among normal scalp (n=4), patchy alopecia areata scalp (n=8), and alopecia totalis/universalis scalp (n=8).

In regard to this clone: Which antigen it targets is not known. One base away there is no much larger clone; base qualities are not given.

PBMCs were separated by density centrifugation and stained for CD3, CD4 and CD8, after which CD4+ and CD8+ T cells were sorted on a FACSAria. Unaffected controls provided scalp biopsies and blood samples. Paper-wide results and their limitations: Shared TCR sequences between patients were less evident than in mice, which may be partly attributable to HLA diversity in the patient population. Compared with normal scalp, lesional scalp had higher clonality and more expanded CD8+ clones, particularly in alopecia totalis/universalis, a pattern that suggests antigenic drive. Resident alphabeta T cells in normal human skin are also sequenced, complicating scalp TCR repertoire analysis, unlike mouse skin dominated by gammadelta T cells.

Libraries were constructed by the immunoSEQ multiplex PCR assay. RNA was extracted from all samples and reverse transcribed into cDNA as template for TCR sequencing. First-strand cDNA was synthesized with SuperScript III using a 2:1 mix of oligo-dT and random hexamers. A synthetic immune receptor repertoire was used to measure amplification bias, and any remaining bias was corrected computationally. The published analysis was carried out like this. Raw reads were preprocessed to remove errors, and CDR3 was defined according to IMGT conventions as the region from the conserved cysteine to phenylalanine. To get clonality, Shannon entropy was normalized by log2 of the number of productive unique TCRs and the result was subtracted from 1. Scalp TCRbeta sequences were cross-referenced with sorted blood CD4 and CD8 repertoires so that the CD4 or CD8 identity of scalp clones could be inferred. TCRdb re-hosts the immuneACCESS table, in-frame sequences only. Its copies lack some clones; in the studies checked, an unresolved V gene accounts for under half of them, and the cause for the rest is not known. The V and J calls and the clone size are those of that table, but D and trimming were determined from the DNA. The sample table shows around 190,000 clones, and approximately 60% are seen once. Under 5% of the sample goes to the ten largest clones.

V sheds 4 bases and J sheds 8 bases, leaving 14 bases between their ends. CDR1 MNHEY and CDR2 SMNVEV were looked up in the germline V gene (reference sequence). Measured from the cysteine to the phenylalanine, the CDR3 is 13 residues long. This entry keeps only the CDR3 DNA: 39 bases, framed from base 1. Here the chain combines TRBV27 and TRBJ1-1; TRBD1 is a possible D gene, resting on 6 matching bases. Sequencing input: CD8+ T cells sorted from blood. The sequence was obtained from a human donor in good health. This receptor carries the CDR3 CASSWRGGPEAFF. The nucleotide sequence reads as follows: TGTGCCAGCAGTTGGCGAGGGGGGCCGGAAGCTTTCTTT.